This is a list of T cell receptor beta chains from one sample in a study of T cell responses to AZD1222 COVID-19 vaccine. Libraries were prepared by immunoSEQ multiplex PCR; TCRdb keeps only in-frame clonotypes and omits some of them. There are approximately 76,000 clones in the sample; about 91% occur only once, and roughly a fifth lies in the top ten. The material sequenced was peripheral blood, taken on day 0 of AZD1222 vaccination. Receptors were obtained from an adult in good health. The CDR3 runs from the conserved cysteine through the conserved F or W. D genes are given only for firm matches. Expanded clones are given a class, and other clones once, few, many or no size at all.

>TRBJ2-7|NA|NA|TRBV29-1
TGCAGCGTTTGGGCAGCTGAGACCTACGAGCAGTACTTC
CSVWAAETYEQYF
>TRBJ1-3|NA|NA|TRBV3-1/TRBV3-2
TGTGCCAGCAGCCGCGGACATGCACGAAACACCATATATTTT
CASSRGHARNTIYF
>TRBJ2-1|NA|NA|TRBV9
TGTGCCAGCAGCGTAGCCGCCCCGGGGGCGGTGGCCTACAATGAGCAGTTCTTC
CASSVAAPGAVAYNEQFF
>TRBJ1-6|NA|NA|TRBV10-3
TGTGCCATCAGTGAGTCGGGCTGGGGGCGATTGGGTTCACCCCTCCACTTT
CAISESGWGRLGSPLHF
>TRBJ2-2|TRBD2|NA|TRBV5-4
TGTGCCAGCAGCTTGACTAGCGGAGCGAACACCGGGGAGCTGTTTTTT
CASSLTSGANTGELFF
>TRBJ2-1|TRBD2|NA|TRBV5-4
TGTGCCAGCAGCATGAGGTCTAGCGGGAGACGAGGTGAGCAGTTCTTC
CASSMRSSGRRGEQFF
>TRBJ1-2|NA|NA|TRBV5-4
TGTGCCAGCAGCTTCAGGGGATCTGATGGCTACACCTTC
CASSFRGSDGYTF
>TRBJ2-1|NA|NA|TRBV7-7
TGTGCTAGCAGCTTAGCCGCCTCGCCATACAATGAGCAGTTCTTC
CASSLAASPYNEQFF
>TRBJ1-4|TRBD1|NA|TRBV2
TGTGCCAGCAGTGACGGGGGCCGACAGGGTGGAGACGAAAAACTGTTTTTT
CASSDGGRQGGDEKLFF
>TRBJ2-3|TRBD2|NA|TRBV7-2
TGTGCCAGCAGTGGGGGGGGAGCACAGAATACGCAGTATTTT
CASSGGGAQNTQYF
>TRBJ1-2|NA|NA|TRBV6-2/TRBV6-3
TGTGCCAGCAGTTCCCGGACTGGGGGCCGTGCCTATGGCTACACCTTC
CASSSRTGGRAYGYTF
>TRBJ2-3|TRBD2|NA|TRBV2
TGTGCCAGCAGTGATCTCGGACTAGCGGGCCCCGATACGCAGTATTTT
CASSDLGLAGPDTQYF
>TRBJ1-6|NA|NA|TRBV4-2
TGTGCCAGCAGCCAAGATCTCAGGGGTGGCTCACCCCTCCACTTT
CASSQDLRGGSPLHF
>TRBJ2-1|TRBD2|NA|TRBV6-1
TGTGCCAGCAGTGAAGCTAGCGGGGGGGCCAATGAGCAGTTCTTC
CASSEASGGANEQFF
>TRBJ1-2|TRBD1|NA|TRBV28
TGTGCCAGCAACGAAGACAGGGGGCTACTAAACTATGGCTACACCTTC
CASNEDRGLLNYGYTF
>TRBJ2-3|NA|NA|TRBV5-1
TGCGCCAGCAGCTTAACTAGCTCTAGCACAGATACGCAGTATTTT
CASSLTSSSTDTQYF
>TRBJ2-7|NA|NA|TRBV7-8
TGTGCCAGCAGCTCAACCACCCTCCGGCAAGTTCCTTACGAGCAGTACTTC
CASSSTTLRQVPYEQYF
>TRBJ1-6|TRBD1|NA|TRBV2
TGTGCCAGCAGTGGGGAACAGGGGGCGAGGTGGGCTTCACCCCTCCACTTT
CASSGEQGARWASPLHF
>TRBJ2-7|NA|NA|TRBV4-3
TGCGCCAGCAGCCAACAGCTTTTCTACGAGCAGTACTTC
CASSQQLFYEQYF
>TRBJ1-1|TRBD1|once|TRBV15
TGTGCCACCAGTAGACCGCCGGCAGGGGGAACTGAAGCTTTCTTT
CATSRPPAGGTEAFF
>TRBJ2-1|TRBD1|NA|TRBV6-5
TGTGCCAGCAGCCCAGGGACAGGGGGCAATGAGCAGTTCTTC
CASSPGTGGNEQFF
>TRBJ2-3|TRBD1|NA|TRBV9
TGTGCCAGCAGCGCGGGACAGTCGACCCGCACAGATACGCAGTATTTT
CASSAGQSTRTDTQYF
>TRBJ1-1|NA|NA|TRBV2
TGTGCCAGCAGTATGGAAAACACTGAAGCTTTCTTT
CASSMENTEAFF
>TRBJ1-1|NA|NA|TRBV6-2/TRBV6-3
TGTGCCAGCAGTTACCCAACAGGGAACGGGAGGAACACTGAAGCTTTCTTT
CASSYPTGNGRNTEAFF
>TRBJ2-1|TRBD2|NA|TRBV30
TGTGCCTGGGGACTAGCAGAGTATGAGCAGTTCTTC
CAWGLAEYEQFF
>TRBJ1-6|NA|NA|TRBV10-1
TGCGCCAGCAGTGAGTTTCGGGGGGAGAATAATTCACCCCTCCACTTT
CASSEFRGENNSPLHF
>TRBJ2-3|NA|NA|TRBV9
TGTGCCAGCAGCGTAGAGGCTAGCACAGATACGCAGTATTTT
CASSVEASTDTQYF
>TRBJ1-2|NA|NA|TRBV30
TGTGCCGGGAACGGTATCGGCTATGGCTACACCTTC
CAGNGIGYGYTF
>TRBJ1-2|TRBD1|NA|TRBV2
TGTGCCAGCCCAGACAGGGAGGGGGATGGCTACACCTTC
CASPDREGDGYTF
>TRBJ1-2|NA|NA|TRBV24-1
TGTGCCACCAGTGATTTTTATTCCGGCTACACCTTC
CATSDFYSGYTF
>TRBJ2-7|NA|once|TRBV20-1
TGCAGTGCTTCAGGGAACGAGCAGTACTTC
CSASGNEQYF
>TRBJ2-1|TRBD2|few|TRBV5-1
TGCGCCAGCAGCTTGGCCGGACTAGCGGGAGAAGGTGAGCAGTTCTTC
CASSLAGLAGEGEQFF
>TRBJ2-7|NA|NA|TRBV4-3
TGCGCCAGCAGCCAAGATTTATTAGGAGGGTTGCAGGGCTACGAGCAGTACTTC
CASSQDLLGGLQGYEQYF
>TRBJ1-5|NA|NA|TRBV6-2/TRBV6-3
TGTGCCAGCAGCCTTACAGGGCGGCGCAATCAGCCCCAGCATTTT
CASSLTGRRNQPQHF
>TRBJ2-7|NA|NA|TRBV7-2
TGTGCCAGCAGCCCTACCCCCCAACGGTACGAGCAGTACTTC
CASSPTPQRYEQYF
>TRBJ2-5|NA|NA|TRBV11-1
TGTGCCAGCAGTCCCGACAGCCAGGAGGTTTACTTC
CASSPDSQEVYF
>TRBJ1-4|TRBD1|NA|TRBV27
TGTGCCAGCAGCTTTTCGTCAGGGGGGGCACTGTTTTTT
CASSFSSGGALFF
>TRBJ1-2|NA|NA|TRBV9
TGTGCCAGCAGCTTCCAGCGCAACGATGGCTACACCTTC
CASSFQRNDGYTF
>TRBJ2-2|TRBD1|NA|TRBV7-3
TGTGCCAGCAGCTTCACGACAGGGCTTACCGGGGAGCTGTTTTTT
CASSFTTGLTGELFF
>TRBJ2-5|NA|NA|TRBV5-1
TGCGCCAGCAGCTGGGGGACGGAGCAAGAGACCCAGTACTTC
CASSWGTEQETQYF
>TRBJ2-5|NA|NA|TRBV10-3
TGTGCCATCAGTGAGTCCCCTAGCAGCCAAGAGACCCAGTACTTC
CAISESPSSQETQYF
>TRBJ2-3|TRBD1|few|TRBV6-4
TGTGCCAGCAGTGACGGACAGGACACAGATACGCAGTATTTT
CASSDGQDTDTQYF
>TRBJ2-3|NA|NA|TRBV27
TGTGCCAGCAGTTACCGGGACGTCAGCACAGATACGCAGTATTTT
CASSYRDVSTDTQYF
>TRBJ1-3|NA|NA|TRBV10-3
TGTGCCATCAGTGGAGGGACAAGAGCTGGAAACACCATATATTTT
CAISGGTRAGNTIYF
>TRBJ2-7|NA|NA|TRBV29-1
TGCAGCGTTGGGGGCGGGACGAGGCAGTACTTC
CSVGGGTRQYF
>TRBJ1-5|TRBD1|once|TRBV18
TGTGCCAGCTCACCAGCGACAGGGATTCAGCCCCAGCATTTT
CASSPATGIQPQHF
>TRBJ2-1|TRBD2|NA|TRBV29-1
TGCAGCGTTGATTTACTAGCGGGGGACAATGAGCAGTTCTTC
CSVDLLAGDNEQFF
>TRBJ2-7|NA|few|TRBV5-6
TGTGCCAGCAGCTTGGGCCCCAGCTCCTACGAGCAGTACTTC
CASSLGPSSYEQYF
>TRBJ1-5|NA|once|TRBV19
TGTGCCAGTAGTATTGAGGTAGGGGATAGCAATCAGCCCCAGCATTTT
CASSIEVGDSNQPQHF
>TRBJ1-6|NA|NA|TRBV6-5
TGTGCCAGCATGAAAGGGATTGGTAATTCACCCCTCCACTTT
CASMKGIGNSPLHF
>TRBJ1-3|NA|NA|TRBV2
TGTGCCAGCAATGAACCGGGACCGGCCTCTGGAAACACCATATATTTT
CASNEPGPASGNTIYF